Sequencing of this T cell receptor beta chain was carried out in a study of cytomegalovirus exposure and HLA in healthy donors. For the study at large: Earlier findings included nearly 120 million unique TCR beta sequences obtained from some 180 million T cells.

PCR amplification relied on 60 Vbeta primers (plus 13 Jbeta primers). Repertoires were generated with immunoSEQ multiplex PCR, while TCRdb's copy carries only in-frame clones and drops some. The sample has roughly 100,000 clones; roughly three quarters are singletons. A note on this clone: Its cognate antigen is unknown.

Overall study findings and caveats: No immune exposure information besides CMV serostatus was available. In a later analysis, TCR beta V- and J-gene trimming was associated with a missense DCLRE1C variant.

Trimming stripped 8 bases from V and 3 bases from J, with 11 bases between. This CDR3 is 12 amino acids long. The V gene's germline CDR1 is MNHEY and CDR2 SVGAGI. The donors gave bone marrow, and they were healthy. This TCR was recovered from a man aged 35 to 55 in good health and CMV-seronegative. Material: PBMCs. The chain joins TRBV6-5 to TRBJ2-7; possibly TRBD1 for D (5 bases). Here the CDR3 DNA reads TGTGCCAGCGGTGGAAGGGGCTACGAGCAGTACTTC. This gives the protein CASGGRGYEQYF.